This T cell receptor beta chain was captured by sequencing in a study of T cell changes during pregnancy in multiple sclerosis. This CDR3 comprises 14 residues. Looked up from germline, CDR1 is ENHRY and CDR2 is SYGVKD. A note on this clone: The junction departs from the called germline gene at one end, perhaps through a read error.

Some clones are missing from TCRdb's copy, which holds only in-frame ones; the method was immunoSEQ multiplex PCR. This sample has roughly 64,000 clones; roughly 90% occur once, and the top ten carry 1% to 1.5%. The rearrangement links TRBV10-3 to TRBJ1-2, with TRBD1 identical over 7 bases. This clonotype was obtained from a female donor with multiple sclerosis, enrolled in a pregnancy study. The sequencing used peripheral blood, collected in the second trimester of pregnancy. The CDR3 sequence is CATWGQPTKYGYTF. CDR3 sequence (DNA): TGTGCCACCTGGGGACAGCCGACTAAATATGGCTACACCTTC.